The 14 T cell receptor beta chains in this list originate from one sample, sequenced in a study of cytomegalovirus exposure and HLA in healthy donors. PCR primers comprised 60 Vbeta and 13 Jbeta primers. The assay was immunoSEQ multiplex PCR, and TCRdb's table has in-frame clones only and misses some. The table records about 61,000 clones, more than 80% of them present only once. The sequenced material came from PBMCs. These receptors came from a man in his thirties or forties in good health and CMV-seropositive.

This clone was counted only a few times. This sequence joins TRBV19 and TRBJ1-1; D uncertain. Germline-derived CDR1 and CDR2 are LNHDA and SQIVND (reference sequence). With 3 bases removed from V and 4 bases from J, the gap between germline ends came to 9 bases. The CDR3 contains 13 residues. CDR3 sequence: CASSMLRGTEAFF. The CDR3 bases are TGTGCCAGTAGTATGTTGCGGGGCACTGAAGCTTTCTTT.

The chain couples TRBV10-2 to TRBJ2-2; 12 bases align to TRBD2. Germline V gene lookup returns CDR1 WSHSY and CDR2 SAAADI. The CDR3 length is 21 residues. V lost 3 bases and J lost 0; bases outside the gene matches: 14. The DNA for the CDR3 is TGCGCCAGCAGTGATCTAGCGGGAGGGTGGAATCGGCTAGCGAACACCGGGGAGCTGTTTTTT. It specifies CASSDLAGGWNRLANTGELFF.

This clone has just a few counts. The chain is built from TRBV13 and TRBJ1-6, with D uncertain. Trimming cost V 4 bases and J 5 bases, with 9 bases left between them. The CDR3 sequence is 14 residues long. The germline V gene has CDR1 PRHDT and CDR2 FYEKMQ (reference sequence). The CDR3, as DNA: TGTGCCAGCAGCTATTCAGGTGATAATTCACCCCTCCACTTT. Translated: CASSYSGDNSPLHF.

This rearrangement joins TRBV5-1 to TRBJ1-1; possible D gene TRBD1, 5 bases. The CDR3 is made up of 14 amino acids. Germline CDR1 reads SGHRS; CDR2 reads YFSETQ. V gave up 4 bases and J gave up 0 bases, with 10 bases separating them. CDR3 coding DNA: TGCGCCAGCAGCGCAAACAGGTTGAACACTGAAGCTTTCTTT. It codes for CASSANRLNTEAFF.

The V and J genes are TRBV7-3 and TRBJ2-1; 9 nucleotides match TRBD2. With 0 bases clipped from V and 0 bases from J, the junction kept 0 bases outside the gene matches. The CDR3 has 16 residues. Germline CDR1 SGHTA, CDR2 FQGTGA. The CDR3 loop reads CASSLTSGGSYNEQFF. CDR3 DNA: TGTGCCAGCAGCTTAACTAGCGGGGGCTCCTACAATGAGCAGTTCTTC.

The V gene is TRBV19, the J gene TRBJ2-7, with 9 bases matching TRBD1. This CDR3 is 16 amino acids long. V lost 1 base and J lost 0; bases outside the gene matches: 4. Per the germline V gene, CDR1 is LNHDA and CDR2 is SQIVND (reference sequence). For the CDR3, the DNA is TGTGCCAGTAGTATAGGGAGACAGGGGGACTCCTACGAGCAGTACTTC. Translation: CASSIGRQGDSYEQYF.

The V and J genes are TRBV9 and TRBJ1-4; 9 bases fit TRBD1. The CDR3 extends over 16 amino acids. CDR1 and CDR2 from the germline V gene are SGDLS and YYNGEE. The ends lost 0 bases at V and 5 bases at J; junction bases unmatched: 5. The CDR3 nucleotides read TGTGCCAGCAGCGTAGGCCCCGGGACAGGGAATGAAAAACTGTTTTTT. It specifies CASSVGPGTGNEKLFF.

This clone showed up just a few times. The chain recombines TRBV6-5 with TRBJ1-1, with D perhaps matching TRBD1 (5 bases). The V and J ends lost 7 bases and 1 base respectively, with 10 bases between them. The germline CDR1 and CDR2 sequences are MNHEY and SVGAGI. The CDR3 has 13 amino acids. This chain's CDR3 is CASTFRGNTEAFF. CDR3 in DNA: TGTGCCAGCACCTTTAGGGGGAACACTGAAGCTTTCTTT.

This chain joins TRBV15 and TRBJ2-7; 9 nucleotides align to TRBD1. With V trimmed by 3 bases and J by 3 bases, 6 bases remained unmatched. The CDR3 has 15 amino acids. CDR1 is LNHNV and CDR2 is YYDKDF in the germline V gene (reference sequence). In nucleotides, the CDR3 is TGTGCCACCAGCAGTACAGGGGGCTTCTACTACGAGCAGTACTTC. Encoded protein: CATSSTGGFYYEQYF.

The chain links TRBV27 to TRBJ1-1; the D gene is possibly TRBD1 (6 bases). The germline CDR1 and CDR2 sequences are MNHEY and SMNVEV (reference sequence). The CDR3 has 15 residues. Trimming removed 5 bases from V and 6 bases from J, with 19 bases in between. The CDR3 nucleotides are TGTGCCAGCAGTGTCACGCAGGGGAGAGCGGCTGAAGCTTTCTTT. Protein product: CASSVTQGRAAEAFF.

This sequence joins TRBV5-4 and TRBJ1-3; possibly TRBD1 for D (6 bases). Germline-derived CDR1 and CDR2 are SGHNT and YYREEE (reference sequence). Trimming left V 2 bases short and J 0 bases short, with 15 bases between. The CDR3 totals 17 residues. Written as DNA, the CDR3 is TGTGCCAGCAGCTTCGTTCAGGGGCCCCCCTCTGGAAACACCATATATTTT. Amino acid sequence: CASSFVQGPPSGNTIYF.

The genes are TRBV28 and TRBJ1-1; D possibly corresponds to TRBD1 (5 bases). V was trimmed by 7 bases and J by 5 bases, leaving 14 bases between them. The CDR3 length is 13 residues. Germline V gene lookup returns CDR1 MDHEN and CDR2 SYDVKM. The CDR3 coding sequence is TGTGCCAGCACCACCGGGGGAGGGACTGAAGCTTTCTTT. This sequence encodes CASTTGGGTEAFF.

In DNA form, the CDR3 reads TGTGCCAGTAGTCAGGGAAATCAGCCCCAGCATTTT. It encodes CASSQGNQPQHF. The chain employs TRBV19 and TRBJ1-5, with TRBD1 as a possible D gene (5 bases). Germline V gives CDR1 LNHDA, CDR2 SQIVND (reference sequence). Trimming cost V 5 bases and J 4 bases, with 6 bases left between them. This CDR3 is 12 amino acids long. The full variable domain, its missing parts supplied by reference TRBV19 and TRBJ1-5, is DGGITQSPKYLFRKEGQNVTLSCEQNLNHDAMYWYRQDPGQGLRLIYYSQIVNDFQKGDIAEGYSVSREKKESFPLTVTSAQKNPTAFYLCASSQGNQPQHFGDGTRLSIL.

V and J are TRBV4-1 and TRBJ2-7; D uncertain. Germline V CDR1 and CDR2: MGHRA, YSYEKL. Trimming removed 0 bases from V and 2 bases from J, with 8 bases in between. There are 14 residues in the CDR3. CDR3 sequence reads: CASSQDYSTYEQYF. The DNA for the CDR3 is TGCGCCAGCAGCCAAGACTACTCAACCTACGAGCAGTACTTC.